Given below is one TCR beta chain in context. The data derive from a study of blood T cell repertoires in COVID-19. Generated by immunoSEQ multiplex PCR, the TCRdb table keeps only in-frame clones and is missing some. The table shows roughly 250,000 clones, with about 90% occurring only once. This CDR3 region has 12 residues. V was pared by 8 bases and J by 7 bases, with 12 bases between. CDR1 is MGHRA, CDR2 YSYEKL, per germline. The chain joins TRBV4-1 to TRBJ2-1; the D gene is possibly TRBD1 (6 bases). The sequencing sample was made of peripheral blood. This TCR was sampled from a young adult with COVID-19, enrolled during active disease. CDR3 sequence reads: CASSRGGNEQFF. CDR3 DNA: TGCGCCAGCTCGAGAGGGGGTAATGAGCAGTTCTTC.